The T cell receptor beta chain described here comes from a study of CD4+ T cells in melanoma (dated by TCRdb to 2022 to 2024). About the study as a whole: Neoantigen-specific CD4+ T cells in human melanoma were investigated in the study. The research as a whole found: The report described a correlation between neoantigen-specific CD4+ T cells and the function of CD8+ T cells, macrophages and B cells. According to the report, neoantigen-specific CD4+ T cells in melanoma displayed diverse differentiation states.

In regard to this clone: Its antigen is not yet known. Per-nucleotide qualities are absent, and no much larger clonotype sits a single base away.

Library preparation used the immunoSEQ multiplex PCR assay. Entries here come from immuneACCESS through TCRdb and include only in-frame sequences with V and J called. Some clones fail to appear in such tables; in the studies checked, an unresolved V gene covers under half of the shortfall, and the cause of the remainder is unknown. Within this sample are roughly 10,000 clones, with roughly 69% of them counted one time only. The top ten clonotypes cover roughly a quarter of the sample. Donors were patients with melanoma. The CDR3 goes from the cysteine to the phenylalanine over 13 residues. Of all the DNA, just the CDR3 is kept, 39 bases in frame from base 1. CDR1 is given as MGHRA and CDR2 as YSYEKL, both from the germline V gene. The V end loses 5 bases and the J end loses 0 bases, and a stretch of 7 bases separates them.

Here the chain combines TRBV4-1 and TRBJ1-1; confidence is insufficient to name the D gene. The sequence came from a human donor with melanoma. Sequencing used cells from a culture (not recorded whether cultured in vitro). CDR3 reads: CASSNFLNTEAFF. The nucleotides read TGCGCCAGCAGCAATTTTCTGAACACTGAAGCTTTCTTT.